Listed here is a single T cell receptor (beta chain). No antigen is known for it. Sorting was done in triplicate for each CD8+ T cell subset (roughly 300,000 cells each). Naive CD8+ T cells had a CD45RO-CCR7+CD27+CD95- phenotype. The data belong to a study of CXCR3-negative and CXCR3-positive naive CD8 T cells. The libraries of TRB cDNA were constructed through 5' RACE using UMI labels. TCRdb reprocessed the 5' RACE reads and stores each CDR3 protein as one record, lacking DNA. Seen in this sample are over 20,000 distinct CDR3 sequences; the ten most common clones hold 2.8%. The germline V gene has CDR1 DFQATT and CDR2 SNEGSKA (reference sequence). CDR3 length: 14 amino acids. Study results and limitations: More hydrophobic TRB CDR3s were found in CXCR3-positive naive cells than in CXCR3-negative naive cells.

The sample comprised naive CXCR3- CD8+ T cells from blood. Subset given: CD45RO-CCR7+CD27+CD95- naive CD8+ T cells lacking CXCR3 (TNR3-). The clonotype was recovered from a human donor in good health. Some clones in this sample may be carry-over from other donors' samples. This rearrangement joins TRBV20-1 to TRBJ1-4; TCRdb calls TRBD1, which cannot be checked without DNA. The CDR3: CSALDRGLNEKLFF.